A single sample gave rise to the 27 T cell receptor beta chains below, sequenced in a study of cytomegalovirus exposure and HLA in healthy donors. Primers included in the PCR were 60 Vbeta and 13 Jbeta primers. Method: immunoSEQ multiplex PCR; TCRdb's copy keeps in-frame clones and lacks some. The sample's table shows 55,000 to 80,000 clones. Sequencing was performed on PBMCs. These receptors originate from a man in his forties or fifties in good health and CMV-seronegative.

The chain employs TRBV6-5 and TRBJ2-2; 8 bases are a match to TRBD2. Trimming at V came to 6 bases and at J to 4 bases, leaving 4 bases not matched to a gene. Germline lookup yields CDR1 MNHEY and CDR2 SVGAGI. There are 14 residues in the CDR3. The CDR3 DNA follows: TGTGCCAGCAGGCCTCTAGCGGGCACCGGGGAGCTGTTTTTT. It yields the protein CASRPLAGTGELFF.

The chain links TRBV5-1 to TRBJ2-1; 7 bases match TRBD1. The CDR3 is made up of 14 amino acids. With V trimmed by 7 bases and J by 5 bases, 9 bases remained unmatched. Germline V lookup: CDR1 SGHRS, CDR2 YFSETQ. The CDR3 protein is CASHLGTADNEQFF. The CDR3 DNA reads as TGCGCCAGCCACCTTGGGACAGCGGACAATGAGCAGTTCTTC.

The gene calls are TRBV18 and TRBJ1-2; 9 bases agree with TRBD1. In germline, CDR1 is KGHSH, CDR2 LQKENI. The length of the CDR3 is 15 residues. The ends lost 5 bases at V and 6 bases at J; junction bases unmatched: 10. The DNA of the CDR3 is TGTGCCAGCTCAGAAATACAGGGGGCTAGTAATGGCTACACCTTC. It is translated as CASSEIQGASNGYTF.

The genes are TRBV7-9 and TRBJ2-1, with D maybe TRBD1 (7 bases). There are 16 residues in the CDR3. Trimming stripped 6 bases from V and 11 bases from J, with 26 bases between. Germline CDR1 and CDR2: SEHNR and FQNEAQ (reference sequence). CDR3 protein: CASRRQGFYLAGQQFF. In DNA, the CDR3 is TGTGCCAGCAGACGACAGGGTTTCTATTTGGCGGGGCAGCAGTTCTTC.

The rearrangement joins TRBV7-2 to TRBJ2-7; the match to TRBD2 covers 9 bases. Per germline, CDR1 SGHTA and CDR2 FQGNSA. The CDR3 spans 14 residues. J lost 3 bases, V lost 2 bases, and 2 bases had no gene match. The CDR3 here is CASSLSGGYYEQYF. In nucleotides, the CDR3 is TGTGCCAGCAGCTTAAGCGGGGGGTACTACGAGCAGTACTTC.

The chain has TRBV2 and TRBJ2-1, with TRBD2 matching over 7 bases. Germline V lookup: CDR1 SNHLY, CDR2 FYNNEI. The CDR3 sequence is 16 residues long. J lost 6 bases, V lost 7 bases, and 15 bases had no gene match. The CDR3 loop reads CASTPEVAGDFNEQFF. The CDR3 region has the DNA TGTGCCAGCACTCCGGAAGTGGCGGGGGACTTCAATGAGCAGTTCTTC.

V is TRBV19 and J is TRBJ1-5; D is perhaps TRBD1 (5 bases). The CDR3 has 16 residues. The germline V and J ends were trimmed by 3 bases and 0 bases, with 12 bases remaining between them. The V gene's germline CDR1 is LNHDA and CDR2 SQIVND (reference sequence). The CDR3 sequence: CASSIDSRDSNQPQHF. The CDR3 nucleotides are TGTGCCAGTAGTATCGACAGCAGGGATAGCAATCAGCCCCAGCATTTT.

The chain employs TRBV30 and TRBJ2-7; 7 positions match TRBD2. Losses at the gene ends were 2 bases for V and 3 bases for J; bases not matched to a gene: 10. The CDR3 spans 15 residues. The germline CDR1 and CDR2 sequences are GTSNPN and SVGIG (reference sequence). CDR3 region: CAWSPQGGTDYEQYF. The DNA of the CDR3 is TGTGCCTGGAGTCCCCAGGGAGGGACCGACTACGAGCAGTACTTC.

This rearrangement joins TRBV6-5 to TRBJ1-6; 9 positions agree with TRBD1. CDR3 size: 16 residues. The germline V gene has CDR1 MNHEY and CDR2 SVGAGI. The ends lost 3 bases at V and 5 bases at J; junction bases unmatched: 5. CDR3 sequence (DNA): TGTGCCAGCAGTTATGGTCGGGACAGGGATAATTCACCCCTCCACTTT. Amino acid sequence: CASSYGRDRDNSPLHF.

The chain is built from TRBV11-2 and TRBJ2-7; no clear D. CDR1 is SGHAT, CDR2 FQNNGV, per germline. CDR3 length: 13 amino acids. The germline V and J ends were trimmed by 4 bases and 8 bases, with 15 bases remaining between them. The CDR3 loop is CASSSFDTPKQYF. CDR3 DNA sequence: TGTGCCAGCAGCTCCTTTGACACCCCGAAGCAGTACTTC.

The V call is TRBV4-1, the J call TRBJ2-5; no reliable D call. The CDR3 runs to 15 residues. V lost 1 base and J lost 2, with 11 bases in between. The germline V gene encodes CDR1 MGHRA and CDR2 YSYEKL. The CDR3 DNA follows: TGCGCCAGCAGCCAAGGGCCATCCTCTCAAGAGACCCAGTACTTC. Amino acid sequence: CASSQGPSSQETQYF.

The J gene is TRBJ2-1, the V gene TRBV9, with a possible D match to TRBD2 (5 bases). Trimming removed 5 bases from V and 9 bases from J, with 27 bases in between. Germline values: CDR1 SGDLS, CDR2 YYNGEE. There are 17 residues in the CDR3. CDR3 protein: CASSPEGLRAGSAEQFF. In DNA form, the CDR3 reads TGTGCCAGCAGTCCCGAGGGATTGCGGGCTGGATCGGCTGAGCAGTTCTTC.

The chain has TRBV4-1 and TRBJ2-7, with TRBD1 matching over 9 bases. The CDR3 length is 14 residues. Germline assignment: CDR1 MGHRA and CDR2 YSYEKL. J gave up 4 bases and V 3 bases, and 4 bases lay outside the gene matches. DNA of the CDR3: TGCGCCAGCAGCCACCGGACAGGGGTATACGAGCAGTACTTC. It translates to CASSHRTGVYEQYF.

This chain connects TRBV18 to TRBJ1-6; D perhaps matches TRBD1 (5 bases). CDR3 size: 16 residues. Germline V gene sequence: CDR1 KGHSH, CDR2 LQKENI. Trimming stripped 1 base from V and 6 bases from J, with 13 bases between. Written as DNA, the CDR3 is TGTGCCAGCTCACCACAAGGGGCAGAACGTAATTCACCCCTCCACTTT. This translates into CASSPQGAERNSPLHF.

The chain recombines TRBV5-1 with TRBJ2-2; 7 positions match TRBD2. The junction had 7 bases not matched to a gene; V was cut back by 0 bases and J by 2 bases. The germline V gene has CDR1 SGHRS and CDR2 YFSETQ. This CDR3 has 17 residues. As DNA, the CDR3 is TGCGCCAGCAGCTTGGCCCAGGGAGGGTCTAACACCGGGGAGCTGTTTTTT. Encoded protein: CASSLAQGGSNTGELFF.

The chain joins TRBV6-1 to TRBJ1-5; D remains ambiguous. V was cut by 0 bases and J by 11 bases, with 17 bases left in between. Germline-derived CDR1 and CDR2 are MNHNS and SASEGT. The CDR3 totals 15 residues. The CDR3 DNA sequence: TGTGCCAGCAGTGAAGCGTCTTCCGCGCGTAATTCCCAGCATTTT. Residues: CASSEASSARNSQHF.

The chain joins TRBV6-4 to TRBJ1-2, with 9 bases matching TRBD1. Germline CDR1 is MRHNA and CDR2 is SNTAGT. The CDR3 contains 17 residues. V lost 6 bases to trimming and J lost 6 bases; unmatched junction nucleotides: 17. The CDR3, as DNA: TGTGCCAGCAGCCTGTTCTATCGGGACAGGGAACGCCATGGCTACACCTTC. It is translated as CASSLFYRDRERHGYTF.

CDR3 sequence (DNA): TGTGCCAGCAGACAGGGGACCGGTCTGGCCCAGCATTTT. It encodes CASRQGTGLAQHF. The chain is built from TRBV28 and TRBJ1-5; 7 nucleotides agree with TRBD1. The ends lost 6 bases at V and 11 bases at J; junction bases unmatched: 10. The CDR3 spans 13 residues. From germline, CDR1 is MDHEN and CDR2 SYDVKM.

The J gene is TRBJ2-5, the V gene TRBV2; a possible D gene is TRBD1 (6 bases). This CDR3 has 12 residues. The V end lost 5 bases, the J end lost 5 bases, and 9 bases lay between the germline ends. CDR1 and CDR2 from the germline V gene are SNHLY and FYNNEI. CDR3 protein: CASSRQVETQYF. The CDR3 nucleotides are TGTGCCAGCAGTAGACAGGTGGAGACCCAGTACTTC.

V and J are TRBV6-5 and TRBJ1-4; no clear D. The CDR3 is made up of 16 amino acids. The ends were cut back, 0 bases at V and 0 bases at J, with 8 bases in the middle. In germline, CDR1 is MNHEY, CDR2 SVGAGI. CDR3 sequence reads: CASSYSILATNEKLFF. In DNA form, the CDR3 reads TGTGCCAGCAGTTACTCGATACTAGCAACTAATGAAAAACTGTTTTTT.

V and J are TRBV4-1 and TRBJ2-5, with 10 nucleotides matching TRBD2. CDR1 is MGHRA and CDR2 is YSYEKL in the germline V gene. V gave up 1 base and J gave up 4 bases; unmatched junction bases: 9. This CDR3 has 17 residues. In DNA form, the CDR3 reads TGCGCCAGCAGCCAAGCTATTGTAGCGGGGGGAGCAGAGACCCAGTACTTC. Amino acid sequence: CASSQAIVAGGAETQYF.

The V and J genes are TRBV7-6 and TRBJ1-5, with D perhaps matching TRBD1 (5 bases). V was cut by 2 bases and J by 13 bases, with 15 bases left in between. The V gene's germline CDR1 is SGHVS and CDR2 FNYEAQ. The CDR3 is made up of 13 amino acids. CDR3 protein: CASSLSDSQPQHF. The CDR3 DNA sequence: TGTGCCAGCAGCTTATCTGACAGCCAACCACAGCATTTT.

The chain recombines TRBV5-4 with TRBJ1-4, with D possibly matching TRBD1 (5 bases). The CDR3 totals 14 residues. Germline V CDR1 and CDR2: SGHNT, YYREEE (reference sequence). The ends were cut back, 0 bases at V and 8 bases at J, with 11 bases in the middle. This chain's CDR3 is CASSLDQGGEKLFF. DNA of the CDR3: TGTGCCAGCAGCTTGGACCAGGGAGGCGAAAAACTGTTTTTT.

The chain couples TRBV5-1 to TRBJ2-1; possible D gene TRBD1, 6 bases. CDR3 size: 15 residues. Germline CDR1 reads SGHRS; CDR2 reads YFSETQ. Trimming pared 1 base from V and 3 bases from J, leaving 11 bases between. In nucleotides, the CDR3 is TGCGCCAGCAGCTTGCTGGGGGCACGCTACAATGAGCAGTTCTTC. This codes for CASSLLGARYNEQFF.

The V gene is TRBV19, the J gene TRBJ2-6; D is unresolved. The CDR3 is made up of 12 amino acids. The V end was cut by 4 bases, the J end by 4 bases, with 2 bases between. The germline gives CDR1 LNHDA, CDR2 SQIVND (reference sequence). The CDR3 DNA is TGTGCCAGTAGTACGGGGGCCAACGTCCTGACTTTC. This sequence encodes CASSTGANVLTF.

The V call is TRBV14, the J call TRBJ1-1, with D possibly TRBD1 on 5 matching bases. In germline, CDR1 is SGHDN, CDR2 FVKESK. The V gene lost 3 bases and the J gene lost 2 bases, with 7 bases spanning the gap. The CDR3 has 13 amino acids. In nucleotides, the CDR3 is TGTGCCAGCAGCCAGACAGTTAACACTGAAGCTTTCTTT. Protein sequence: CASSQTVNTEAFF.

The CDR3 sequence is CASSLYGGRGSYEQYF. The CDR3 DNA reads as TGTGCCAGCAGTTTATACGGGGGGCGCGGATCCTACGAGCAGTACTTC. V and J are TRBV28 and TRBJ2-7; D may be TRBD2 (7 bases). Looked up from germline, CDR1 is MDHEN and CDR2 is SYDVKM. V was pared by 1 base and J by 1 base, with 14 bases between. The CDR3 covers 16 residues.